The rows below give T cell receptor beta chains drawn from one sample of a study of blood T cell repertoires in COVID-19. The protocol was immunoSEQ multiplex PCR, while the TCRdb copy is restricted to in-frame clones and leaves out a portion. The profile shows about 240,000 clones, roughly 82% of them singletons. The material sequenced was peripheral blood. The receptors here all came from a woman between 65 and 79 years old with acute or convalescent COVID-19. Each CDR3 is given with its conserved first and last residue. A D gene is named only where the DNA matches it firmly. Not every row has a clone size; where given, it reads once, few, many or a size class.

CDR3aa: CASSYPQGKDTQYF
CDR3nt: TGTGCCAGCAGTTACCCGCAGGGTAAGGATACGCAGTATTTT
v_gene: TRBV6-5
abundance: NA
d_gene: NA
j_gene: TRBJ2-3

CDR3aa: CASSPPTVHEQYF
CDR3nt: TGTGCCAGCTCACCACCTACGGTACACGAGCAGTACTTC
v_gene: TRBV18
abundance: few
d_gene: NA
j_gene: TRBJ2-7

CDR3aa: CASSLLTGATEAFF
CDR3nt: TGTGCCAGCAGTCTTCTCACGGGTGCCACTGAAGCTTTCTTT
v_gene: TRBV6-2/TRBV6-3
abundance: few
d_gene: NA
j_gene: TRBJ1-1

CDR3aa: CASRSGSDLVDNEQFF
CDR3nt: TGTGCCAGCAGATCCGGGTCCGACTTGGTGGACAATGAGCAGTTCTTC
v_gene: TRBV11-2
abundance: NA
d_gene: NA
j_gene: TRBJ2-1

CDR3aa: CASSPLGTSNEKLFF
CDR3nt: TGCGCCAGCAGCCCTTTGGGGACATCTAATGAAAAACTGTTTTTT
v_gene: TRBV5-1
abundance: NA
d_gene: NA
j_gene: TRBJ1-4

CDR3aa: CAAGGNTIYF
CDR3nt: TGTGCCGCGGGGGGAAACACCATATATTTT
v_gene: TRBV6-5
abundance: NA
d_gene: NA
j_gene: TRBJ1-3

CDR3aa: CASSPGRHNSPLHF
CDR3nt: TGTGCCAGCTCACCGGGCCGGCATAATTCACCCCTCCACTTT
v_gene: TRBV18
abundance: NA
d_gene: NA
j_gene: TRBJ1-6

CDR3aa: CASSLGSGARYGYTF
CDR3nt: TGCGCCAGCAGCTTGGGGAGTGGGGCCCGATATGGCTACACCTTC
v_gene: TRBV5-1
abundance: NA
d_gene: NA
j_gene: TRBJ1-2

CDR3aa: CASRGQGTYNEQFF
CDR3nt: TGTGCCAGTAGAGGACAGGGGACCTACAATGAGCAGTTCTTC
v_gene: TRBV19
abundance: NA
d_gene: TRBD1
j_gene: TRBJ2-1

CDR3aa: CSASRSPGGNTIYF
CDR3nt: TGCAGTGCTAGTAGGTCGCCGGGAGGAAACACCATATATTTT
v_gene: TRBV20-1
abundance: NA
d_gene: NA
j_gene: TRBJ1-3

CDR3aa: CASRLGQGGNEQFF
CDR3nt: TGTGCAAGTCGCTTAGGGCAGGGTGGTAATGAGCAGTTCTTC
v_gene: TRBV12-2
abundance: NA
d_gene: NA
j_gene: TRBJ2-1

CDR3aa: CASSPQSNTEAFF
CDR3nt: TGTGCCAGCAGCCCGCAGTCGAACACTGAAGCTTTCTTT
v_gene: TRBV7-8
abundance: NA
d_gene: NA
j_gene: TRBJ1-1

CDR3aa: CASSPETGKAFF
CDR3nt: TGTGCCAGCTCACCAGAGACAGGGAAAGCTTTCTTT
v_gene: TRBV18
abundance: NA
d_gene: TRBD1
j_gene: TRBJ1-1

CDR3aa: CASSLPSGTGGSPLHF
CDR3nt: TGTGCCAGCAGCTTACCGTCCGGGACAGGGGGATCACCCCTCCACTTT
v_gene: TRBV7-9
abundance: NA
d_gene: TRBD1
j_gene: TRBJ1-6

CDR3aa: CASSEDRREQFF
CDR3nt: TGTGCCAGCAGTGAAGACAGGCGAGAGCAGTTCTTC
v_gene: TRBV6-1
abundance: once
d_gene: NA
j_gene: TRBJ2-1

CDR3aa: CASSQLWGSGGVGNIQYF
CDR3nt: TGTGCCAGCAGCCAGCTATGGGGTAGCGGGGGCGTTGGAAACATTCAGTACTTC
v_gene: TRBV11-2
abundance: NA
d_gene: TRBD2
j_gene: TRBJ2-4

CDR3aa: CSAKMSYGYTF
CDR3nt: TGCAGTGCTAAAATGAGCTATGGCTACACCTTC
v_gene: TRBV20-1
abundance: NA
d_gene: NA
j_gene: TRBJ1-2

CDR3aa: CASSLAGTVNEKLFF
CDR3nt: TGTGCCAGCAGCCTCGCCGGGACAGTTAATGAAAAACTGTTTTTT
v_gene: TRBV9
abundance: NA
d_gene: TRBD1
j_gene: TRBJ1-4

CDR3aa: CASSLRDSLHF
CDR3nt: TGTGCCAGCAGTCTCCGGGACAGTCTCCACTTT
v_gene: TRBV27
abundance: NA
d_gene: TRBD1
j_gene: TRBJ1-6

CDR3aa: CASSLQTGNGYTF
CDR3nt: TGTGCCAGCAGTTTACAAACGGGAAACGGCTACACCTTC
v_gene: TRBV12-3/TRBV12-4
abundance: NA
d_gene: NA
j_gene: TRBJ1-2

CDR3aa: CASSQGHRGQFF
CDR3nt: TGTGCCAGCAGCCAGGGACATCGAGGGCAGTTCTTC
v_gene: TRBV28
abundance: NA
d_gene: NA
j_gene: TRBJ2-1

CDR3aa: CACPRGSRDTQYF
CDR3nt: TGTGCCTGCCCTAGAGGGTCAAGAGATACGCAGTATTTT
v_gene: TRBV30
abundance: NA
d_gene: NA
j_gene: TRBJ2-3

CDR3aa: CASSLGLSSKETQYF
CDR3nt: TGCGCCAGCAGCCTTGGACTTAGCAGTAAAGAGACCCAGTACTTC
v_gene: TRBV4-3
abundance: once
d_gene: NA
j_gene: TRBJ2-5

CDR3aa: CASSQVNTGELFF
CDR3nt: TGTGCCAGCAGCCAAGTAAACACCGGGGAGCTGTTTTTT
v_gene: TRBV3-1/TRBV3-2
abundance: NA
d_gene: NA
j_gene: TRBJ2-2

CDR3aa: CASSLDRRNYNSPLHF
CDR3nt: TGTGCCAGTAGTTTAGACAGGCGTAACTATAATTCACCCCTCCACTTT
v_gene: TRBV19
abundance: NA
d_gene: NA
j_gene: TRBJ1-6

CDR3aa: CASRRGPNSPLHF
CDR3nt: TGTGCCAGCCGGCGGGGGCCAAATTCACCCCTCCACTTT
v_gene: TRBV3-1/TRBV3-2
abundance: NA
d_gene: NA
j_gene: TRBJ1-6

CDR3aa: CASSQSPGETYEQYF
CDR3nt: TGTGCCAGCAGCCAAAGTCCGGGGGAAACCTACGAGCAGTACTTC
v_gene: TRBV3-1/TRBV3-2
abundance: NA
d_gene: NA
j_gene: TRBJ2-7

CDR3aa: CASSTTGGFNYEQYF
CDR3nt: TGTGCCAGCAGCACGACAGGGGGGTTTAACTACGAGCAGTACTTC
v_gene: TRBV7-2
abundance: NA
d_gene: TRBD1
j_gene: TRBJ2-7

CDR3aa: CASSLGQGNGYTF
CDR3nt: TGTGCCAGCAGCTTGGGGCAGGGGAATGGCTACACCTTC
v_gene: TRBV7-9
abundance: NA
d_gene: NA
j_gene: TRBJ1-2

CDR3aa: CASSRAQRGSNQPQHF
CDR3nt: TGTGCCAGTAGTCGGGCCCAGCGGGGCAGCAATCAGCCCCAGCATTTT
v_gene: TRBV19
abundance: once
d_gene: NA
j_gene: TRBJ1-5

CDR3aa: CASSSLLTGSNFREQYF
CDR3nt: TGTGCCAGCAGTTCCCTTCTGACAGGATCTAATTTTCGCGAGCAGTACTTC
v_gene: TRBV28
abundance: NA
d_gene: NA
j_gene: TRBJ2-7

CDR3aa: CASRGLNEKLFF
CDR3nt: TGCGCCAGCAGGGGACTTAATGAAAAACTGTTTTTT
v_gene: TRBV4-3
abundance: NA
d_gene: NA
j_gene: TRBJ1-4

CDR3aa: CASSISQGEDTQYF
CDR3nt: TGTGCCAGTAGTATTTCACAGGGTGAAGATACGCAGTATTTT
v_gene: TRBV19
abundance: NA
d_gene: NA
j_gene: TRBJ2-3

CDR3aa: CASSSTQGNIQYF
CDR3nt: TGTGCCAGCAGCTCTACACAGGGAAACATTCAGTACTTC
v_gene: TRBV5-4
abundance: NA
d_gene: NA
j_gene: TRBJ2-4

CDR3aa: CASRQATVNEQFF
CDR3nt: TGCGCCAGCAGACAAGCGACTGTCAATGAGCAGTTCTTC
v_gene: TRBV4-1
abundance: NA
d_gene: NA
j_gene: TRBJ2-1

CDR3aa: CAISRQSDQPQHF
CDR3nt: TGTGCCATCAGTCGACAGAGCGATCAGCCCCAGCATTTT
v_gene: TRBV10-3
abundance: NA
d_gene: NA
j_gene: TRBJ1-5

CDR3aa: CASNLRVGETQYF
CDR3nt: TGTGCCAGCAACCTGAGGGTCGGAGAGACCCAGTACTTC
v_gene: TRBV12-3/TRBV12-4
abundance: NA
d_gene: NA
j_gene: TRBJ2-5

CDR3aa: CASSWSASYEQYF
CDR3nt: TGTGCCAGCAGCTGGTCCGCCAGCTACGAGCAGTACTTC
v_gene: TRBV2
abundance: NA
d_gene: NA
j_gene: TRBJ2-7

CDR3aa: CASSSQGGNTEAFF
CDR3nt: TGTGCCAGCAGCTCCCAGGGGGGCAACACTGAAGCTTTCTTT
v_gene: TRBV28
abundance: NA
d_gene: TRBD1
j_gene: TRBJ1-1

CDR3aa: CASRPDRGSYNEQFF
CDR3nt: TGTGCCAGTAGGCCCGACAGGGGCTCCTACAATGAGCAGTTCTTC
v_gene: TRBV19
abundance: few
d_gene: TRBD1
j_gene: TRBJ2-1

CDR3aa: CASSFGVSGATDTQYF
CDR3nt: TGTGCCAGCAGCTTTGGGGTTAGCGGGGCCACAGATACGCAGTATTTT
v_gene: TRBV12-1
abundance: NA
d_gene: NA
j_gene: TRBJ2-3

CDR3aa: CASSSTGTSGGALFNEQFF
CDR3nt: TGTGCCAGCAGCTCAACCGGGACTAGCGGGGGGGCTTTATTTAATGAGCAGTTCTTC
v_gene: TRBV5-6
abundance: NA
d_gene: TRBD2
j_gene: TRBJ2-1

CDR3aa: CASSQRQGRYEQFF
CDR3nt: TGTGCCAGCAGTCAAAGACAGGGTAGATATGAGCAGTTCTTC
v_gene: TRBV7-9
abundance: NA
d_gene: TRBD1
j_gene: TRBJ2-1

CDR3aa: CASSPPGLGGYTF
CDR3nt: TGTGCCAGCTCACCACCGGGACTCGGGGGGTACACCTTC
v_gene: TRBV18
abundance: NA
d_gene: NA
j_gene: TRBJ1-2

CDR3aa: CASSQAPASGGGNEQFF
CDR3nt: TGCGCCAGCAGCCAAGCCCCGGCTAGCGGGGGGGGGAATGAGCAGTTCTTC
v_gene: TRBV4-3
abundance: NA
d_gene: TRBD2
j_gene: TRBJ2-1

CDR3aa: CATSEETGAYGYTF
CDR3nt: TGTGCCACCAGCGAGGAAACAGGGGCCTATGGCTACACCTTC
v_gene: TRBV15
abundance: few
d_gene: TRBD1
j_gene: TRBJ1-2

CDR3aa: CASSLEGPGQPQHF
CDR3nt: TGCGCCAGCAGCTTGGAGGGGCCAGGTCAGCCCCAGCATTTT
v_gene: TRBV5-1
abundance: NA
d_gene: NA
j_gene: TRBJ1-5

CDR3aa: CASSPRTGEGYGYTF
CDR3nt: TGTGCCAGCTCACCCCGGACAGGGGAGGGGTATGGCTACACCTTC
v_gene: TRBV18
abundance: NA
d_gene: TRBD1
j_gene: TRBJ1-2

CDR3aa: CATSPGQGNTGELFF
CDR3nt: TGTGCCACCTCTCCGGGACAGGGCAACACCGGGGAGCTGTTTTTT
v_gene: TRBV24-1
abundance: once
d_gene: TRBD1
j_gene: TRBJ2-2

CDR3aa: CATSLGTGSNYGYTF
CDR3nt: TGTGCCACCAGTCTCGGGACAGGGTCTAACTATGGCTACACCTTC
v_gene: TRBV24-1
abundance: NA
d_gene: TRBD1
j_gene: TRBJ1-2

CDR3aa: CASRQDNQPQHF
CDR3nt: TGTGCCAGCAGGCAGGACAATCAGCCCCAGCATTTT
v_gene: TRBV7-9
abundance: NA
d_gene: NA
j_gene: TRBJ1-5

CDR3aa: CSVGQASYGYTF
CDR3nt: TGCAGCGTTGGACAGGCCTCCTATGGCTACACCTTC
v_gene: TRBV29-1
abundance: few
d_gene: NA
j_gene: TRBJ1-2

CDR3aa: CASNPGTGGNQPQHF
CDR3nt: TGTGCCAGCAACCCCGGGACAGGTGGCAATCAGCCCCAGCATTTT
v_gene: TRBV2
abundance: few
d_gene: TRBD1
j_gene: TRBJ1-5